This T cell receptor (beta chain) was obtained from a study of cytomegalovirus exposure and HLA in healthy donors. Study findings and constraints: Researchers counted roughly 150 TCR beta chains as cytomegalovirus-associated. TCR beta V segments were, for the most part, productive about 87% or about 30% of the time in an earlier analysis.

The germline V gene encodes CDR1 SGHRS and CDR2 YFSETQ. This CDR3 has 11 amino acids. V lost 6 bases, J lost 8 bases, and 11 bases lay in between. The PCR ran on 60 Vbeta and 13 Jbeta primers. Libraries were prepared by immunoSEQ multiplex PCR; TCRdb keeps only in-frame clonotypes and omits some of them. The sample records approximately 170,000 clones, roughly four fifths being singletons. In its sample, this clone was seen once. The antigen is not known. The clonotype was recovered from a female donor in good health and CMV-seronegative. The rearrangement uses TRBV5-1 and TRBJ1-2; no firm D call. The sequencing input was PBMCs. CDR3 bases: TGCGCCAGCAAGCGGGGATACGGCTACACCTTC. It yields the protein CASKRGYGYTF.